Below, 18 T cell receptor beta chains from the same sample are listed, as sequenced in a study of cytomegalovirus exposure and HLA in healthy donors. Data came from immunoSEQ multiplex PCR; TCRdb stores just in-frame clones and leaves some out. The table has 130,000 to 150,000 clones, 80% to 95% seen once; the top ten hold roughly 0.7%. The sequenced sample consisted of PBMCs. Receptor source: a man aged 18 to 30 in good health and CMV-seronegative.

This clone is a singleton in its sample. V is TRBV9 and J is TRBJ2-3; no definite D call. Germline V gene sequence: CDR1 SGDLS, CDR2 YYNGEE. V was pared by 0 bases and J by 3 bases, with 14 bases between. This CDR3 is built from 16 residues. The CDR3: CASSVGAGFGTDTQYF. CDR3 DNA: TGTGCCAGCAGCGTAGGAGCCGGGTTCGGTACAGATACGCAGTATTTT.

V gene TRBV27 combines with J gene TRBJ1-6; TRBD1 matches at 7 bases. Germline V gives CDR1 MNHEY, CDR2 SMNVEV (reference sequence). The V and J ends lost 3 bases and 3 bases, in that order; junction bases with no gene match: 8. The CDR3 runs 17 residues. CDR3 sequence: CASSLARDSNYNSPLHF. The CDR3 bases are TGTGCCAGCAGTTTGGCCCGGGACAGTAACTATAATTCACCCCTCCACTTT.

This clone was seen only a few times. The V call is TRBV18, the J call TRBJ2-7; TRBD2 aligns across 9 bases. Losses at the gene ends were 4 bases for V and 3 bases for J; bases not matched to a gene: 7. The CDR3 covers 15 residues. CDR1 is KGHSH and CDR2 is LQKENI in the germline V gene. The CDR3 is CASSQLSGGDYEQYF. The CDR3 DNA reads TGTGCCAGCTCACAACTTAGCGGGGGAGACTACGAGCAGTACTTC.

DNA of the CDR3: TGCGCCAGCAGCCAGGGACACCCATACGAGCAGTACTTC. This translates into CASSQGHPYEQYF. V is TRBV5-1 and J is TRBJ2-7, with D possibly being TRBD1 (6 bases). Between the trimmed V and J ends, which lost 4 bases and 4 bases, there was a span of 12 bases. Germline assignment: CDR1 SGHRS and CDR2 YFSETQ. The CDR3 runs 13 residues.

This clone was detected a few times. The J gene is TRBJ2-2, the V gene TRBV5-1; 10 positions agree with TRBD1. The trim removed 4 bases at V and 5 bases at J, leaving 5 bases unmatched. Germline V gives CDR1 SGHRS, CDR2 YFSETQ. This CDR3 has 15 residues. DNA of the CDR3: TGCGCCAGCAGCACCGGACAGGGGGGAACCGGGGAGCTGTTTTTT. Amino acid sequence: CASSTGQGGTGELFF.

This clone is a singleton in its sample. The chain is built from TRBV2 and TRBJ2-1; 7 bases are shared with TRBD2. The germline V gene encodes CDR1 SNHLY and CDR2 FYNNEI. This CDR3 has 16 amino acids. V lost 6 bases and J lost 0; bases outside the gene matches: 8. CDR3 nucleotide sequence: TGTGCCAGCAGGTTTCTAGCGGAAAGCTCCTACAATGAGCAGTTCTTC. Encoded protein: CASRFLAESSYNEQFF.

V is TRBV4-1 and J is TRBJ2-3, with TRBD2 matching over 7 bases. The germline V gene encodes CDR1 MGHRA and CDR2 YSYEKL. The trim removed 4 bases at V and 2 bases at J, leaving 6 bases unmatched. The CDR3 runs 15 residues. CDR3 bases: TGCGCCAGCAGCCCCGGGACTACTGACACAGATACGCAGTATTTT. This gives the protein CASSPGTTDTDTQYF.

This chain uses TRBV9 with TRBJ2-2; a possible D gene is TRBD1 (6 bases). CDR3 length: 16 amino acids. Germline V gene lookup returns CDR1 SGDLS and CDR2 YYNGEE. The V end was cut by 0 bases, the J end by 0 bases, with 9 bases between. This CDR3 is CASSVGGGTNTGELFF. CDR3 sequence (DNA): TGTGCCAGCAGCGTAGGAGGGGGAACGAACACCGGGGAGCTGTTTTTT.

The CDR3 here is CASSPPPRRDYTEAFF. In DNA form, the CDR3 reads TGTGCCAGCTCACCACCTCCCCGCAGGGACTACACTGAAGCTTTCTTT. The genes are TRBV18 and TRBJ1-1; tentatively, D is TRBD1 (5 bases). Trimming cost V 0 bases and J 3 bases, with 14 bases left between them. CDR1 and CDR2 (germline): KGHSH, LQKENI. This CDR3 spans 16 amino acids.

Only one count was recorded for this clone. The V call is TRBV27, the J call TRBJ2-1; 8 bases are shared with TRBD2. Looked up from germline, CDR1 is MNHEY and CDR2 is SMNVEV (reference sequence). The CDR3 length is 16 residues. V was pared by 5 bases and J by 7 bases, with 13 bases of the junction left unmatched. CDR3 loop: CASSPVGRAPGNEQFF. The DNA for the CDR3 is TGTGCCAGCAGTCCCGTCGGGAGGGCCCCTGGGAATGAGCAGTTCTTC.

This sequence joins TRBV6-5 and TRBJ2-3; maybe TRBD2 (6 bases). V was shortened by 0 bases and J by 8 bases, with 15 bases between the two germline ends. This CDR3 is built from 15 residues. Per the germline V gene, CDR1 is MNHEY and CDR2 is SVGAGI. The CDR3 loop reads CASSYSRLASVTQYF. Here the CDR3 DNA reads TGTGCCAGCAGTTACTCGAGGCTAGCGTCCGTTACGCAGTATTTT.

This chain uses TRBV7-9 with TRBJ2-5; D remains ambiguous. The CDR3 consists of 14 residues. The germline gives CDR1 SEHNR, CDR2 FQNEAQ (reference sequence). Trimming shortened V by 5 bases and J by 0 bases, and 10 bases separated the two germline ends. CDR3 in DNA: TGTGCCAGCAGCCCAACAACGTACCAAGAGACCCAGTACTTC. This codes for CASSPTTYQETQYF. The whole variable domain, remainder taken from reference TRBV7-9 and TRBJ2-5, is DTGVSQNPRHKITKRGQNVTFRCDPISEHNRLYWYRQTLGQGPEFLTYFQNEAQLEKSRLLSDRFSAERPKGSFSTLEIQRTEQGDSAMYLCASSPTTYQETQYFGPGTRLLVL.

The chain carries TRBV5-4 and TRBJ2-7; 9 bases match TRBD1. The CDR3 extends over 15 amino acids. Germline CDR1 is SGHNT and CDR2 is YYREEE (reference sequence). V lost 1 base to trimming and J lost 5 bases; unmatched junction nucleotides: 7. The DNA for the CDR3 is TGTGCCAGCAGCTTGTCCGGGACAGGGAGCGACGAGCAGTACTTC. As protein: CASSLSGTGSDEQYF.

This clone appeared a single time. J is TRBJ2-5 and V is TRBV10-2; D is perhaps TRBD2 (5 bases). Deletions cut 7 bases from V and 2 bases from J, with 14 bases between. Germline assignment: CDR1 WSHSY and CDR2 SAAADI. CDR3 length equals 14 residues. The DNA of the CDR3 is TGCGCCAGCATGGTGGGAGTGTCGCAAGAGACCCAGTACTTC. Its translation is CASMVGVSQETQYF.

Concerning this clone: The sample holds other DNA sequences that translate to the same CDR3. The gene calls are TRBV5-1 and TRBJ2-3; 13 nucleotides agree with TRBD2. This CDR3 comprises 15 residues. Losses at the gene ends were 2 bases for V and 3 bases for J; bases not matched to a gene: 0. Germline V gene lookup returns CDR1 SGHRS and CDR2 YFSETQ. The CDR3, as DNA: TGCGCCAGCAGCTTACTAGCGGGAGGGACAGATACGCAGTATTTT. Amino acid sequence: CASSLLAGGTDTQYF.

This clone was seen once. CDR3 loop: CASSPPVGSLPYGYTF. CDR3 bases: TGTGCCAGCTCACCACCGGTCGGTTCCTTACCCTATGGCTACACCTTC. V and J are TRBV18 and TRBJ1-2; D is unresolved. Germline CDR1 reads KGHSH; CDR2 reads LQKENI. V lost 0 bases to trimming and J lost 4 bases, with 15 bases between them. The CDR3 runs 16 residues.

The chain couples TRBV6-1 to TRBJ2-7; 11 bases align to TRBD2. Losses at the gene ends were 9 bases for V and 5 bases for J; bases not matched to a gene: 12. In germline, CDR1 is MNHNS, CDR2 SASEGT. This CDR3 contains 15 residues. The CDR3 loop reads CASGSFRTSGHEQYV. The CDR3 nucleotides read TGTGCCAGTGGGAGTTTTAGGACTAGCGGGCACGAGCAGTACGTC.

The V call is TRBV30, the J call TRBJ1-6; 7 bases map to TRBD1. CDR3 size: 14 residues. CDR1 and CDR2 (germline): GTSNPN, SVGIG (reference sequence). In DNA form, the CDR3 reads TGTGCTTGCGCCAGGACAGGATGGGGTTCACCCCTCCACTTT. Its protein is CACARTGWGSPLHF.